Below, 14 T cell receptor beta chains from the same sample are listed, as sequenced in a study of cytomegalovirus exposure and HLA in healthy donors. The PCR contained 60 Vbeta and 13 Jbeta primers. Some clones are missing from TCRdb's copy, which holds only in-frame ones; the method was immunoSEQ multiplex PCR. The sample shows more than 95,000 clones, about three quarters of them seen only once. The material sequenced was PBMCs. These receptors came from a man in his fifties or sixties in good health and CMV-seropositive.

This chain links TRBV27 with TRBJ2-6; D remains unclear. This CDR3 comprises 15 residues. Trimming stripped 8 bases from V and 0 bases from J, with 11 bases between. In germline, CDR1 is MNHEY, CDR2 SMNVEV (reference sequence). Written as DNA, the CDR3 is TGTGCCAGCGTGGGCCAAAACTCTGGGGCCAACGTCCTGACTTTC. Encoded protein: CASVGQNSGANVLTF. Complete variable domain (other parts from reference TRBV27 and TRBJ2-6): EAQVTQNPRYLITVTGKKLTVTCSQNMNHEYMSWYRQDPGLGLRQIYYSMNVEVTDKGDVPEGYKVSRKEKRNFPLILESPSPNQTSLYFCASVGQNSGANVLTFGAGSRLTVL.

The chain couples TRBV18 to TRBJ2-7, with 10 bases aligning to TRBD1. J was trimmed by 4 bases and V by 9 bases; bases with no gene match: 18. CDR3 length equals 17 residues. In germline, CDR1 is KGHSH, CDR2 LQKENI. CDR3 in DNA: TGTGCCAGTTCGCAGCGTATAACCGGGACAGGGGAGTACGAGCAGTACTTC. Translation: CASSQRITGTGEYEQYF.

In its sample, this clone was seen once. This chain uses TRBV11-2 with TRBJ1-2, with a weak D call TRBD1 (5 bases). CDR1 is SGHAT and CDR2 is FQNNGV in the germline V gene. There are 16 residues in the CDR3. V lost 1 base, J lost 6 bases, and 18 bases lay in between. The CDR3 coding sequence is TGTGCCAGCAGCTTAGGGGTGGGGGGTCGAGCTCATGGCTACACCTTC. As protein: CASSLGVGGRAHGYTF. The whole variable domain, filled in from reference TRBV11-2 and TRBJ1-2, reads EAGVAQSPRYKIIEKRQSVAFWCNPISGHATLYWYQQILGQGPKLLIQFQNNGVVDDSQLPKDRFSAERLKGVDSTLKIQPAKLEDSAVYLCASSLGVGGRAHGYTFGSGTRLTVV.

The chain has TRBV10-2 and TRBJ1-5; 7 bases align to TRBD1. CDR1 is WSHSY, CDR2 SAAADI, per germline. V gave up 8 bases and J gave up 3 bases; unmatched junction bases: 10. The CDR3 length is 15 residues. Written as DNA, the CDR3 is TGCGCCAGCGGCACAGGGGCCCCTGCCAATCAGCCCCAGCATTTT. As protein: CASGTGAPANQPQHF.

This CDR3 reads CASSRGYEQFF. The DNA for the CDR3 is TGTGCCAGCTCGCGCGGCTATGAGCAGTTCTTC. The chain couples TRBV28 to TRBJ2-1; no definite D call. CDR1 and CDR2 (germline): MDHEN, SYDVKM. The CDR3 consists of 11 residues. Trimming took off 8 bases at V and 8 bases at J, with 10 bases between the two ends.

In its sample, this clone was seen a few times. The chain employs TRBV4-2 and TRBJ1-5; D is perhaps TRBD1 (6 bases). The germline V gene has CDR1 LGHNA and CDR2 YNFKEQ. The CDR3 contains 16 residues. The V and J ends lost 0 bases and 2 bases respectively, with 11 bases between them. The CDR3 region is CASSQDVQGGNQPQHF. The CDR3 region has the DNA TGTGCCAGCAGCCAAGATGTACAGGGCGGCAATCAGCCCCAGCATTTT.

The chain couples TRBV5-4 to TRBJ2-5; 11 bases map to TRBD2. The CDR3 extends over 17 amino acids. The V gene's germline CDR1 is SGHNT and CDR2 YYREEE (reference sequence). V was clipped by 3 bases and J by 4 bases; unmatched bases: 11. The CDR3 reads CASSSGTSGPWGETQYF. In nucleotides, the CDR3 is TGTGCCAGCAGCTCCGGGACTAGCGGACCCTGGGGAGAGACCCAGTACTTC.

The chain has TRBV25-1 and TRBJ1-4; D remains unclear. The ends were cut back, 3 bases at V and 1 base at J, with 15 bases in the middle. CDR1 and CDR2 from the germline V gene are MGHDK and SYGVNS. CDR3 length equals 17 residues. The CDR3 nucleotides read TGTGCCAGCAGTGAGAGCCATGGAGCGGGAACTAATGAAAAACTGTTTTTT. Translating gives CASSESHGAGTNEKLFF.

The chain has TRBV10-1 and TRBJ2-5, with 11 bases identical to TRBD2. Germline V gene sequence: CDR1 WNHNN, CDR2 SYGVQD (reference sequence). Losses at the gene ends were 2 bases for V and 4 bases for J; bases not matched to a gene: 3. The CDR3 length is 15 residues. The CDR3, as DNA: TGCGCCAGCAGTGAGCACGGGACTAGCGGAGAGACCCAGTACTTC. It specifies CASSEHGTSGETQYF.

V usage is TRBV6-6 and J usage is TRBJ2-5; no definite D call. The J call may be in error: the DNA end matches TRBJ2-7 better. The CDR3 spans 13 residues. From germline, CDR1 is MNHNY and CDR2 SVGAGI (reference sequence). The CDR3 is CASSPVPSYEQYF. CDR3 sequence (DNA): TGTGCCAGCAGTCCGGTACCATCCTACGAGCAGTACTTC.

The chain joins TRBV6-1 to TRBJ2-5, with TRBD1 matching 11 bases. The germline V gene encodes CDR1 MNHNS and CDR2 SASEGT. The CDR3 has 15 amino acids. Trimming removed 4 bases from V and 4 bases from J; junction bases left unmatched: 5. CDR3 DNA: TGTGCCAGCAGTGCCCGGACAGGGGGCGCAGAGACCCAGTACTTC. It translates to CASSARTGGAETQYF.

V usage is TRBV18 and J usage is TRBJ1-6; 7 bases match TRBD1. V lost 6 bases, J lost 6 bases, and 8 bases stayed unmatched. The CDR3 has 15 residues. CDR1 KGHSH and CDR2 LQKENI come from the germline V gene. CDR3 loop: CASSRGQEGNSPLHF. CDR3 DNA sequence: TGTGCCAGCTCTCGCGGACAGGAGGGTAATTCACCCCTCCACTTT.

The chain employs TRBV25-1 and TRBJ1-3, with 7 bases identical to TRBD1. The germline gives CDR1 MGHDK, CDR2 SYGVNS. The trim removed 1 base at V and 3 bases at J, leaving 6 bases unmatched. This CDR3 is built from 16 residues. CDR3: CASSEWDSRDGNTIYF. The DNA for the CDR3 is TGTGCCAGCAGTGAATGGGACAGCCGAGATGGAAACACCATATATTTT.

The chain combines TRBV4-1 with TRBJ1-1; TRBD1 is a possible D gene (5 bases). There are 12 residues in the CDR3. V was cut by 2 bases and J by 7 bases, with 8 bases left in between. Germline V gene sequence: CDR1 MGHRA, CDR2 YSYEKL. CDR3 DNA: TGCGCCAGCAGCCAATCAGGGAATGAAGCTTTCTTT. This sequence encodes CASSQSGNEAFF.